This T cell receptor (beta chain) was identified in a study of cytomegalovirus exposure and HLA in healthy donors. Study observations and caveats: There were 164 TCR beta chains listed as cytomegalovirus-associated.

In regard to this clone: As yet, its antigen is unknown.

The data were produced by immunoSEQ multiplex PCR, yet TCRdb's version contains in-frame clones alone and is incomplete. The table shows about 130,000 clones, with roughly 87% occurring only once. V dropped 0 bases and J dropped 6 bases, with 11 bases sitting between them. Germline CDR1 MNHEY, CDR2 SVGAGI. CDR3 length: 15 residues. Material: PBMCs. The rearrangement joins TRBV6-5 to TRBJ1-4; a weak D match, TRBD1 (5 bases). The receptor's source is a young woman in good health and CMV-seronegative. CDR3 region: CASSYSRGLDEKLFF. The CDR3 DNA is TGTGCCAGCAGTTACTCAAGGGGACTAGATGAAAAACTGTTTTTT.